This passage covers 5 T cell receptor beta chains from one sample sequenced in a study of blood T cells in healthy people across ages (dated by TCRdb to 2013 to 2016). Library creation used 5' RACE. For sequencing, an Illumina HiSeq 2500 was employed. The second PCR ran for roughly 7 to 11 cycles and used a J-beta primer mix along with a sample-barcoded 5' primer. Through fastp at Q25 and MiXCR, TCRdb rebuilt clones from the public reads, retaining in-frame beta chains. Rows with one shared CDR3 protein collapse into an entry with the most common genes and DNA. The sample has over a million distinct CDR3 sequences on record, approximately 38% of them singletons. 7.9% of the sample is in the top ten clones. The sequenced material came from blood. These receptors originate from a woman younger than 30 in good health.

This clonotype showed up just once. The rearrangement joins TRBV5-1 to TRBJ2-3; TRBD2 matches at 13 bases. The germline CDR1 and CDR2 sequences are SGHRS and YFSETQ. The CDR3 has 15 residues. With 5 bases clipped from V and 4 bases from J, the junction kept 4 bases outside the gene matches. The CDR3 nucleotides read TGCGCCAGCAGGGGGACTAGCGGGACGGCAGATACGCAGTATTTT. Amino acids: CASRGTSGTADTQYF.

The chain couples TRBV14 to TRBJ2-7, with unresolved D. Germline V lookup: CDR1 SGHDN, CDR2 FVKESK. This CDR3 comprises 15 residues. V lost 1 base and J lost 3, with 13 bases in between. As DNA, the CDR3 is TGTGCCAGCAGCCAAGGTTCCTACTCAGGCTACGAGCAGTACTTC. This translates into CASSQGSYSGYEQYF.

There are a few counts of this clonotype. The rearrangement links TRBV5-1 to TRBJ1-1; 7 bases align to TRBD1. The CDR3 extends over 13 amino acids. The J segment lost 2 bases and the V segment lost 5 bases, leaving 3 bases of the junction unmatched. Germline lookup yields CDR1 SGHRS and CDR2 YFSETQ. This CDR3 is CASSTGENTEAFF. CDR3 DNA: TGCGCCAGCAGTACAGGGGAAAACACTGAAGCTTTCTTT.

The chain employs TRBV4-2 and TRBJ2-5; tentative D call: TRBD2 (6 bases). The DNA end lines up better with TRBJ2-7; the J call may be wrong. The CDR3 contains 18 residues. CDR1 and CDR2 (germline): LGHNA, YNFKEQ. Here the CDR3 reads CASSQDMGSFSRGNEQYF. CDR3 sequence (DNA): TGTGCCAGCAGCCAAGATATGGGCAGTTTCTCCCGGGGGAACGAGCAGTACTTC.

This clonotype was seen only once. A much larger clone lies a single base off, so this may be a read error. The chain carries TRBV12-5 and TRBJ1-1, with TRBD1 as a possible D gene (6 bases). Trimming left V 0 bases short and J 5 bases short, with 19 bases between. CDR1 and CDR2 (germline): LGHNT, FRNRAP. CDR3 length equals 17 residues. The CDR3 here is CASGLVQRVGASTEAFF. CDR3 nucleotides: TGTGCTAGTGGTTTGGTACAAAGGGTGGGGGCGTCAACTGAAGCTTTCTTT.